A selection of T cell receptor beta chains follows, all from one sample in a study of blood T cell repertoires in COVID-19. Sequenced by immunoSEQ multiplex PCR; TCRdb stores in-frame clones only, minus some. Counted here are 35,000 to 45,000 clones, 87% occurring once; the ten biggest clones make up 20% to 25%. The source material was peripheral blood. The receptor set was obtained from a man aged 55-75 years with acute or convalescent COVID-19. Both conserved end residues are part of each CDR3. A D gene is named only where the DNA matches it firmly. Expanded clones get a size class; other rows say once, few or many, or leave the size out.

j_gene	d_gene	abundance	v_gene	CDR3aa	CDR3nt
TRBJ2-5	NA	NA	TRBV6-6	CASSSPGTQQETQYF	TGTGCCAGCAGTTCGCCCGGGACACAGCAAGAGACCCAGTACTTC
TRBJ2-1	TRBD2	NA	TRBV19	CASSDLAGGRYNEQFF	TGTGCCAGTAGTGATCTAGCGGGAGGGCGCTACAATGAGCAGTTCTTC
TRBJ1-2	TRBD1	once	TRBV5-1	CASSLRTGGTNYGYTF	TGCGCCAGCAGCTTGAGGACAGGGGGCACTAACTATGGCTACACCTTC
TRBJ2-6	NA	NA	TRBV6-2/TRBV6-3	CASSRTGTGANVLTF	TGTGCCAGCAGCCGCACAGGGACCGGGGCCAACGTCCTGACTTTC
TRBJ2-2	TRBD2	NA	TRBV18	CASSQDSSGLNTGELFF	TGTGCCAGCTCACAAGATTCTAGCGGTTTGAACACCGGGGAGCTGTTTTTT
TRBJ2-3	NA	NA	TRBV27	CASSPSRTDTQYF	TGTGCCAGCAGTCCCTCGAGGACAGATACGCAGTATTTT
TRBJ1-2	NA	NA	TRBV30	CAWSVGYDYGYTF	TGTGCCTGGAGTGTCGGGTATGACTATGGCTACACCTTC
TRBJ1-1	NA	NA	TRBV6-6	CASSQGAGFAFF	TGTGCCAGCAGTCAAGGGGCAGGGTTTGCTTTCTTT
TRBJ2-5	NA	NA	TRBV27	CASSQHGGLGETQYF	TGTGCCAGCAGCCAACACGGGGGGCTGGGGGAGACCCAGTACTTC
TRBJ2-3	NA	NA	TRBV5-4	CASSSRAARDTQYF	TGTGCCAGCAGCTCGCGCGCGGCGAGAGATACGCAGTATTTT
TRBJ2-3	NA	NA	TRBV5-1	CASSSSGGAGRTDTQYF	TGCGCCAGCAGCTCCTCTGGGGGGGCAGGTAGGACAGATACGCAGTATTTT
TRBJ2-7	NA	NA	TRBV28	CASRDGVAYEQYF	TGTGCCAGCAGGGACGGGGTCGCCTACGAGCAGTACTTC
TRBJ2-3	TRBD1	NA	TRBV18	CASSVTGTADTQYF	TGTGCCAGCTCAGTGACAGGGACCGCAGATACGCAGTATTTT
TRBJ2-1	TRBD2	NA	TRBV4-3	CASSQVLAGVNEQFF	TGCGCCAGCAGCCAAGTACTAGCGGGGGTCAATGAGCAGTTCTTC
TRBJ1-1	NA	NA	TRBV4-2	CASSYWGVNTEAFF	TGTGCCAGCAGCTATTGGGGGGTGAACACTGAAGCTTTCTTT
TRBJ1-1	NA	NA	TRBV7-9	CASSHQDYPEAFF	TGTGCCAGCAGCCACCAGGACTACCCTGAAGCTTTCTTT
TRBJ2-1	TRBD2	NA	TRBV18	CASSPRTRVYEQFF	TGTGCCAGCTCACCTAGGACTAGGGTGTATGAGCAGTTCTTC
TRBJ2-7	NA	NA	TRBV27	CASSLRGTYEQYF	TGTGCCAGCAGTTTAAGGGGAACCTACGAGCAGTACTTC
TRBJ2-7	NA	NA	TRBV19	CASSIFSGSYEQYF	TGTGCCAGTAGTATCTTTAGCGGCTCCTACGAGCAGTACTTC
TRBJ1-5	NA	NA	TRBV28	CATTPGRSNQPQHF	TGTGCCACCACCCCAGGCAGGTCCAATCAGCCCCAGCATTTT
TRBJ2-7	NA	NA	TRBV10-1	CASSATAQGEQYF	TGCGCCAGCAGTGCCACAGCGCAGGGGGAGCAGTACTTC
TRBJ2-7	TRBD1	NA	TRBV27	CASSVGQAYEQYF	TGTGCCAGCAGTGTTGGACAGGCCTACGAGCAGTACTTC
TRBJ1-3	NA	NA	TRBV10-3	CAITGQSNGGNTIYF	TGTGCCATCACTGGACAGTCTAATGGTGGAAACACCATATATTTT
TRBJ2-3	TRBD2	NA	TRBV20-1	CSASAAGTTDTQYF	TGCAGTGCTAGTGCAGCGGGAACCACAGATACGCAGTATTTT
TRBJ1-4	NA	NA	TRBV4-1	CASSQDRDRKLFF	TGCGCCAGCAGCCAAGACAGGGATCGGAAACTGTTTTTT
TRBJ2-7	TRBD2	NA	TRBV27	CATSGSSLYEQYF	TGTGCCACCAGCGGGAGCTCTCTCTACGAGCAGTACTTC
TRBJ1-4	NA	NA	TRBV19	CASSLRGREEKLFF	TGTGCCAGTAGTCTCCGGGGAAGGGAAGAAAAACTGTTTTTT
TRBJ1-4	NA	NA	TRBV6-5	CASSQYRNEKLFF	TGTGCCAGCAGTCAGTACAGGAATGAAAAACTGTTTTTT
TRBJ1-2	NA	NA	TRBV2	CASRDPGDYGYTF	TGTGCCAGCAGAGACCCGGGTGACTATGGCTACACCTTC
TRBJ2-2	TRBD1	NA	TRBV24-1	CATGTANTGELFF	TGTGCCACGGGGACAGCGAACACCGGGGAGCTGTTTTTT
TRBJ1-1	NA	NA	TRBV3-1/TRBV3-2	CASSQDPGVNTEAFF	TGTGCCAGCAGCCAAGACCCAGGGGTGAACACTGAAGCTTTCTTT
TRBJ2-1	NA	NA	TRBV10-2	CASSEVYEQFF	TGCGCCAGCAGTGAGGTATATGAGCAGTTCTTC
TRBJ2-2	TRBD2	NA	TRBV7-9	CASSGREAGELFF	TGTGCCAGCAGCGGACGGGAGGCCGGGGAGCTGTTTTTT
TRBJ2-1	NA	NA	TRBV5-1	CASSSMPATGTEQFF	TGCGCCAGCAGCTCAATGCCGGCGACGGGAACTGAGCAGTTCTTC
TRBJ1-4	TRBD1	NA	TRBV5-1	CASSQGQGGEKLFF	TGCGCCAGCAGCCAAGGACAGGGTGGTGAAAAACTGTTTTTT
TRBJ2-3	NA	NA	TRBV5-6	CASSNSETQYF	TGTGCCAGCAGCAACTCCGAGACGCAGTATTTT
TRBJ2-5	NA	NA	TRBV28	CASSLSGQTIQETQYF	TGTGCCAGCAGTTTATCAGGACAGACAATCCAAGAGACCCAGTACTTC
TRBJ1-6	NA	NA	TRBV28	CASSLNSPLHF	TGTGCCAGCAGTCTTAATTCACCCCTCCACTTT
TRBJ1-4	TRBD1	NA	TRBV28	CASSLGGTGGTTNEKLFF	TGTGCCAGCAGTTTAGGGGGGACAGGGGGTACAACTAATGAAAAACTGTTTTTT
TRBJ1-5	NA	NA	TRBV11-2	CASSLGRGQPQHF	TGTGCCAGCAGCTTAGGTAGGGGTCAGCCCCAGCATTTT
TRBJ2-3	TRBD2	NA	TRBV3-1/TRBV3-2	CASSPRLAGGDTQYF	TGTGCCAGCAGCCCCCGACTAGCCGGGGGAGATACGCAGTATTTT
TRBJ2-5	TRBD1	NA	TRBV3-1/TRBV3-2	CASSQGLGQGQETQYF	TGTGCCAGCAGCCAAGGACTCGGACAGGGTCAAGAGACCCAGTACTTC
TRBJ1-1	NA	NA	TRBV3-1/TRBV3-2	CASSQLSEAFF	TGTGCCAGCAGCCAATTGAGTGAAGCTTTCTTT
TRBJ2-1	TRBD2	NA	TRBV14	CASSPGAGSGFNEQFF	TGTGCCAGCAGCCCAGGAGCGGGATCGGGCTTCAATGAGCAGTTCTTC
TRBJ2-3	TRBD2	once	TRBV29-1	CSVDPAGVPDTQYF	TGCAGCGTTGACCCAGCGGGAGTCCCAGATACGCAGTATTTT
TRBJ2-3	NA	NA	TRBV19	CASSIGGGTSTDTQYF	TGTGCCAGTAGTATTGGTGGGGGGACTAGCACAGATACGCAGTATTTT
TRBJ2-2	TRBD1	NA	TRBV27	CASSFTQGAGELFF	TGTGCCAGCAGTTTCACTCAGGGGGCCGGGGAGCTGTTTTTT
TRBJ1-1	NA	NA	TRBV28	CASSPPSGLGAGGTEAFF	TGTGCCAGCAGTCCCCCCTCGGGACTGGGCGCAGGCGGAACCGAAGCTTTCTTT
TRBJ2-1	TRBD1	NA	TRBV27	CASSAYTRTGGGDEQFF	TGTGCCAGCAGTGCCTACACACGGACAGGGGGCGGCGATGAGCAGTTCTTC
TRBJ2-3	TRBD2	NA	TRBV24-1	CATSENSGNPSTDTQYF	TGTGCCACCAGTGAAAATAGCGGGAACCCTAGCACAGATACGCAGTATTTT
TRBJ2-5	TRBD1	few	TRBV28	CASSLVDRLETQYF	TGTGCCAGCAGTTTAGTGGACAGGTTGGAGACCCAGTACTTC
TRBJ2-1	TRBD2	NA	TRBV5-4	CASSLPGLDPNEQFF	TGTGCCAGCAGCTTACCGGGACTAGACCCCAATGAGCAGTTCTTC
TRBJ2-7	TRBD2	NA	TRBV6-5	CASLTSGAYEQYF	TGTGCCAGTTTGACTAGCGGAGCCTACGAGCAGTACTTC
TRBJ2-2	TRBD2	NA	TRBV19	CASREREGIANTGELFF	TGTGCCAGTAGGGAGCGGGAGGGCATAGCGAACACCGGGGAGCTGTTTTTT
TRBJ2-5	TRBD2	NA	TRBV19	CASSIPGRAVETQYF	TGTGCCAGTAGTATCCCCGGGAGGGCCGTCGAGACCCAGTACTTC
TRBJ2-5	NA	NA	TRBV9	CASSVYGQQETQYF	TGTGCCAGCAGCGTATATGGACAGCAAGAGACCCAGTACTTC
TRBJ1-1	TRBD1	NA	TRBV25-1	CASSETGWGTEAFF	TGTGCCAGCAGTGAGACAGGGTGGGGCACTGAAGCTTTCTTT
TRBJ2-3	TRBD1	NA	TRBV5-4	CASSSPKQGVGTDTQYF	TGTGCCAGCAGCTCGCCTAAACAGGGGGTTGGCACAGATACGCAGTATTTT
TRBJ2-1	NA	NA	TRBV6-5	CASSYLGQGTYNEQFF	TGTGCCAGCAGTTACCTGGGCCAGGGGACCTACAATGAGCAGTTCTTC